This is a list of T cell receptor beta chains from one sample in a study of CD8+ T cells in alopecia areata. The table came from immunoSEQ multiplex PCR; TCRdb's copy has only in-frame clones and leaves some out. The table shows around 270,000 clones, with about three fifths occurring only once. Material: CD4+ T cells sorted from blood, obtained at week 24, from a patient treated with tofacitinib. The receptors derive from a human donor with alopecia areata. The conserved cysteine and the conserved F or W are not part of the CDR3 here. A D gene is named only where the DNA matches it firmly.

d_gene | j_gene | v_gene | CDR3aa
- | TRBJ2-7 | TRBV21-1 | ASIPIGTGGEQY
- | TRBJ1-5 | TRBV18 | ASSPAGDNQPQH
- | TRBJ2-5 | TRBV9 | ASSVGRGSGETQY
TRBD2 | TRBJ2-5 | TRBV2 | ASRLAGGPQETQY
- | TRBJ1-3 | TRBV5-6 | ASSISPSGNTIY
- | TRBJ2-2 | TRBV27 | ASSAQGRYTGELF
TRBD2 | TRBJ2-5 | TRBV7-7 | ASARLALETQY
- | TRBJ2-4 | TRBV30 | AWAGSRNIQY
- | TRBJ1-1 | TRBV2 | ASSGLAGNTEAF
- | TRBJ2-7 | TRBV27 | ASSYGAGGSSYEQY
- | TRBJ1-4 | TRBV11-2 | ASSGVNEKLF
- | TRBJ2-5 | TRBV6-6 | ASGGPQETQY
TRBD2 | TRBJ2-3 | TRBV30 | AWTSGGTDTQY
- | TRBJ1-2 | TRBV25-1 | ASSEPTGYGYT
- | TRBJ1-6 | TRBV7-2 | ASSLGSGSPLH
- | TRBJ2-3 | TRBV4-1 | ASSQGSGGTDTQY
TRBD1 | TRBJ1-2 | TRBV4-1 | ASSQDGPGGVGGYT
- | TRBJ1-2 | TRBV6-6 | ASQITPGTNYGYT
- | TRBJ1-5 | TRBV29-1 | SVKVQDQPQH
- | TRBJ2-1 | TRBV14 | ASSQVLARETEQF
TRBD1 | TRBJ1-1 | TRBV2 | ASSSQGEDGGAF
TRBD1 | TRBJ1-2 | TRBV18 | ASSPRRTDQGGYGYT
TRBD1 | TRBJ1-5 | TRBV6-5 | ASSPRGGTEPQH